This T cell receptor beta chain was sequenced in a study of cytomegalovirus exposure and HLA in healthy donors. Regarding the study as a whole: Common viral pathogens seemed to be connected with several of the most significant clusters, according to a later analysis. CMV serostatus was the sole immune exposure data available. TCR beta sequences reportedly predicted the HLA-A and HLA-B alleles of most subjects accurately.

In regard to this clone: What it binds is unknown.

The CDR3 contains 14 residues. The germline CDR1 and CDR2 sequences are SEHNR and FQNEAQ (reference sequence). V was pared by 5 bases and J by 6 bases, with 4 bases of the junction left unmatched. PCR employed 60 Vbeta and 13 Jbeta primers. Data came from immunoSEQ multiplex PCR; TCRdb stores just in-frame clones and leaves some out. This table holds fewer than 150,000 clones, roughly 72% found once. The V gene is TRBV7-9, the J gene TRBJ1-4; 9 bases line up with TRBD1. The sequenced material came from PBMCs. The sequence was obtained from a woman aged 50 to 60 in good health and CMV-seropositive. In DNA, the CDR3 is TGTGCCAGCAGCGAGACAGGGGGGGATGAAAAACTGTTTTTT. Amino acids: CASSETGGDEKLFF.